The 12 T cell receptor beta chains given below trace back to one sample, sequenced in a study of shared clonotypes between healthy human individuals. TCRdb's copy holds only in-frame clones and misses some; the assay was immunoSEQ multiplex PCR. Found here are approximately 1.4 million clones, nearly 99% of them singletons; the top ten hold about 0.4%. Sequencing was performed on naive CD4+ T cells sorted from blood. Regarding subset: CD45RA+ positively selected. All receptors derive from a man in his thirties or forties in good health.

J is TRBJ2-7 and V is TRBV18, with 10 bases lining up with TRBD1. CDR1 is KGHSH, CDR2 LQKENI, per germline. The junction had 24 bases not matched to a gene; V was cut back by 1 base and J by 3 bases. This CDR3 has 22 residues. The CDR3 DNA reads TGTGCCAGCTCACCACAGACAGGGGGCCGGGTCCCCTTGGGGGAGAATTACTACGAGCAGTACTTC. Protein product: CASSPQTGGRVPLGENYYEQYF.

This chain uses TRBV27 with TRBJ2-3; 9 nucleotides agree with TRBD2. Germline V CDR1 and CDR2: MNHEY, SMNVEV (reference sequence). The CDR3 spans 15 residues. The J segment lost 4 bases and the V segment lost 0 bases, leaving 2 bases of the junction unmatched. CDR3 protein: CASSLSSGRADTQYF. The CDR3, as DNA: TGTGCCAGCAGTTTATCTAGCGGGAGAGCAGATACGCAGTATTTT.

V gene TRBV15 combines with J gene TRBJ2-7; D is possibly TRBD2 (5 bases). Trimming pared 5 bases from V and 6 bases from J, leaving 17 bases between. Germline V lookup: CDR1 LNHNV, CDR2 YYDKDF (reference sequence). CDR3 length: 14 residues. CDR3 coding DNA: TGTGCCACCAGCCTTAACAAGGGAGCTCCCGAGCAGTACTTC. Protein: CATSLNKGAPEQYF.

This chain uses TRBV5-1 with TRBJ2-7; 8 bases align to TRBD1. Per the germline V gene, CDR1 is SGHRS and CDR2 is YFSETQ. Trimming at V came to 0 bases and at J to 3 bases, leaving 8 bases not matched to a gene. The CDR3 runs to 16 residues. CDR3 sequence (DNA): TGCGCCAGCAGCTTGGGCGGGACAGGCAATTTCTACGAGCAGTACTTC. Its protein product is CASSLGGTGNFYEQYF.

Worth noting for this clone: This same CDR3 is encoded by further DNA sequences in the sample. V usage is TRBV6-1 and J usage is TRBJ1-3; D is uncertain. The ends were cut back, 3 bases at V and 2 bases at J, with 5 bases in the middle. There are 13 residues in the CDR3. Germline V lookup: CDR1 MNHNS, CDR2 SASEGT. The CDR3 loop is CASSERTGNTIYF. CDR3 sequence (DNA): TGTGCCAGCAGTGAGCGAACTGGAAACACCATATATTTT.

V and J are TRBV27 and TRBJ2-1; 9 nucleotides align to TRBD1. Germline trimming cut 5 bases from V and 0 bases from J; bases unmatched to any gene: 2. Germline V gene lookup returns CDR1 MNHEY and CDR2 SMNVEV (reference sequence). This CDR3 spans 15 amino acids. CDR3 bases: TGTGCCAGCAGTACAGGGGGCCTCTCCTACAATGAGCAGTTCTTC. Amino acid sequence: CASSTGGLSYNEQFF.

CDR3 protein: CAIGTGLDHEQYF. CDR3 coding DNA: TGTGCCATTGGGACAGGGTTGGACCACGAGCAGTACTTC. V and J are TRBV10-3 and TRBJ2-7, with 9 bases that match TRBD1. The CDR3 has 13 amino acids. V lost 9 bases, J lost 5 bases, and 8 bases stayed unmatched. Germline-derived CDR1 and CDR2 are ENHRY and SYGVKD.

V usage is TRBV7-9 and J usage is TRBJ2-7, with 13 nucleotides matching TRBD2. The CDR3 covers 18 residues. Germline CDR1 and CDR2: SEHNR and FQNEAQ (reference sequence). With V trimmed by 1 base and J by 7 bases, 13 bases remained unmatched. The CDR3 protein is CASSLDLGLAGASGEQYF. Here the CDR3 DNA reads TGTGCCAGCAGCTTAGATCTTGGACTAGCGGGAGCCTCGGGGGAGCAGTACTTC.

The V and J genes are TRBV19 and TRBJ1-2; 8 nucleotides agree with TRBD1. This CDR3 contains 20 residues. V trimming: 7 bases; J trimming: 4 bases; junction bases outside the gene matches: 26. The V gene's germline CDR1 is LNHDA and CDR2 SQIVND (reference sequence). The CDR3 coding sequence is TGTGCCAGTACCAGCCAAGGAACCGGGACAGGCCCTAACTCAATCTATGGCTACACCTTC. This translates into CASTSQGTGTGPNSIYGYTF.

The V and J genes are TRBV2 and TRBJ2-1; maybe TRBD2 (5 bases). Germline assignment: CDR1 SNHLY and CDR2 FYNNEI. The CDR3 extends over 12 amino acids. The V end was cut by 7 bases, the J end by 8 bases, with 12 bases between. CDR3 sequence (DNA): TGTGCCAGCATGGACCGGGGAGATGAGCAGTTCTTC. It encodes CASMDRGDEQFF.

The rearrangement links TRBV7-8 to TRBJ2-7; TRBD2 matches 8 bases. The J segment lost 2 bases and the V segment lost 1 base, leaving 10 bases of the junction unmatched. This CDR3 spans 17 amino acids. Germline V lookup: CDR1 SGHVS, CDR2 FQNEAQ. CDR3 protein: CASSLEHPAGAPYEQYF. The DNA for the CDR3 is TGTGCCAGCAGCTTAGAGCATCCAGCGGGAGCCCCCTACGAGCAGTACTTC.

This clone has just one count. The rearrangement links TRBV27 to TRBJ2-1; D unresolved. This CDR3 is built from 15 residues. Germline values: CDR1 MNHEY, CDR2 SMNVEV (reference sequence). The V and J ends lost 3 bases and 2 bases respectively, with 11 bases between them. The CDR3, as DNA: TGTGCCAGCAGTTTGGCTCGCACCGCCTACAATGAGCAGTTCTTC. It is translated as CASSLARTAYNEQFF.